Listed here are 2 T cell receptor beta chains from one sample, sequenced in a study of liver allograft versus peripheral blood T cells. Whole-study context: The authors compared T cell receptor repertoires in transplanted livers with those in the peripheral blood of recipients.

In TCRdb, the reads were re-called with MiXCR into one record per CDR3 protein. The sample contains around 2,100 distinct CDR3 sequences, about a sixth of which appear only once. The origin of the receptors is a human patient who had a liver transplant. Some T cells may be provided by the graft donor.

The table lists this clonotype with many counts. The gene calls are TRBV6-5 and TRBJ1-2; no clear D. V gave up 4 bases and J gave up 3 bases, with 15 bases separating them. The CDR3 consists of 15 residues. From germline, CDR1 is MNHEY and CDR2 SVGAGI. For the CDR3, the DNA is TGTGCCAGCAGTTCCATGGGAATCTTAGACTATGGCTACACCTTC. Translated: CASSSMGILDYGYTF.

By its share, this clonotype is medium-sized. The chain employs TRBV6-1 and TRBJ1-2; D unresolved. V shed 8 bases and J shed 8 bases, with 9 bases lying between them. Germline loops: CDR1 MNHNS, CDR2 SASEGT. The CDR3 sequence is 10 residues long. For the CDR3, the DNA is TGTGCCAGCTGGACCCGGGGCTACACCTTC. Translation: CASWTRGYTF.